Here is one TCR beta chain with its context. Its antigen is unknown. CD4+CD45RO+CD25- cells were isolated as memory CD4+ T cells. The germline gives CDR1 SGHVS, CDR2 FNYEAQ. This CDR3 contains 14 residues. With V trimmed by 4 bases and J by 5 bases, 6 bases remained unmatched. Whole-study results and caveats: Larger-cohort validation covered only one TCR beta V-J rearrangement. The TCR gene usage of tumor memory CD4+ T cells clustered together with blood and lymph node memory CD4+ cells and with lymph node naive CD4+ cells.

After constant-region reverse-primer amplification, full-length variable regions underwent semi-nested PCR with Nested Universal Primer A. In TCRdb, the 5' RACE reads were re-called with MiXCR into one record per CDR3 protein. The sample yields 55,000 to 70,000 distinct CDR3 sequences, around 26% seen once. Sequencing was done on a sample of tumor-infiltrating memory CD4+ T cells sorted from the breast tumor. This sample's subset: memory CD4+ T cells, CD4+CD45RO+CD25-. The genes are TRBV7-6 and TRBJ2-5; 8 positions agree with TRBD2. This receptor was taken from a female donor with breast cancer. CDR3 nucleotide sequence: TGTGCCAGCAGCTCAGGACTAGCCGGGGAGACCCAGTACTTC. This encodes CASSSGLAGETQYF.